A selection of T cell receptor beta chains follows, all from one sample in a study of cytomegalovirus exposure and HLA in healthy donors. Repertoires were generated with immunoSEQ multiplex PCR, while TCRdb's copy carries only in-frame clones and drops some. This table holds about 99,000 clones, over 60% found once. Sequencing was done on a sample of PBMCs. The receptors come from a woman between 18 and 29 years old in good health and CMV-seropositive. Each CDR3 is given with its conserved first and last residue. The D gene is left open where the match is weak. The size of a clone is reported for some rows only, either as once, few or many, or as a class for expanded clones.

cdr3_nt: TGTGCCAGCACTCCGGGACTAGCGTCCTACAATGAGCAGTTCTTC
cdr3_aa: CASTPGLASYNEQFF
cdr3_length: 15
clone_size: NA
d_call: TRBD2
v_call: TRBV27
j_call: TRBJ2-1

cdr3_nt: TGTGCCAGCAGCGCCCGGGACTACAATGAGCAGTTCTTC
cdr3_aa: CASSARDYNEQFF
cdr3_length: 13
clone_size: NA
d_call: NA
v_call: TRBV7-2
j_call: TRBJ2-1

cdr3_nt: TGTGCCAGCAGTCCCAAGACAGGGTCCCAGGATTTT
cdr3_aa: CASSPKTGSQDF
cdr3_length: 12
clone_size: NA
d_call: TRBD1
v_call: TRBV27
j_call: TRBJ1-5

cdr3_nt: TGTGCCAGCAGTTTATCTGGACAGGACTATGGCTACACCTTC
cdr3_aa: CASSLSGQDYGYTF
cdr3_length: 14
clone_size: NA
d_call: TRBD1
v_call: TRBV27
j_call: TRBJ1-2

cdr3_nt: TGTGCCAGCATCGGGACTAGCAGCACAGATACGCAGTATTTT
cdr3_aa: CASIGTSSTDTQYF
cdr3_length: 14
clone_size: NA
d_call: TRBD2
v_call: TRBV7-9
j_call: TRBJ2-3

cdr3_nt: TGTGCCAGCAGCGGGGGACAGGCGTTTGGGGAGACCCAGTACTTC
cdr3_aa: CASSGGQAFGETQYF
cdr3_length: 15
clone_size: NA
d_call: TRBD1
v_call: TRBV11-2
j_call: TRBJ2-5

cdr3_nt: TGCGCCAGCAGCCAACCGACTAGCGGGGACTACGAGCAGTACTTC
cdr3_aa: CASSQPTSGDYEQYF
cdr3_length: 15
clone_size: once
d_call: TRBD2
v_call: TRBV4-1
j_call: TRBJ2-7

cdr3_nt: TGTGCCAGCAGCTTAGACAGGGGCGCAGATACGCAGTATTTT
cdr3_aa: CASSLDRGADTQYF
cdr3_length: 14
clone_size: NA
d_call: TRBD1
v_call: TRBV7-3
j_call: TRBJ2-3

cdr3_nt: TGTGCCAGCAGTTTATCGAGGGAGGGATGGGGCACTGAAGCTTTCTTT
cdr3_aa: CASSLSREGWGTEAFF
cdr3_length: 16
clone_size: NA
d_call: NA
v_call: TRBV27
j_call: TRBJ1-1

cdr3_nt: TGTGCCAGCAGTTGGAAACAGGGGGCCCTTCAGCCCCAGCATTTT
cdr3_aa: CASSWKQGALQPQHF
cdr3_length: 15
clone_size: NA
d_call: TRBD1
v_call: TRBV6-6
j_call: TRBJ1-5

cdr3_nt: TGCGCCAGCAGCCAGGGGTTCGCACAGGGCAACACCGGGGAGCTGTTTTTT
cdr3_aa: CASSQGFAQGNTGELFF
cdr3_length: 17
clone_size: NA
d_call: NA
v_call: TRBV4-1
j_call: TRBJ2-2

cdr3_nt: TGTGCCAGCAGTAGGCGGGACGGCTACGAGCAGTACTTC
cdr3_aa: CASSRRDGYEQYF
cdr3_length: 13
clone_size: NA
d_call: NA
v_call: TRBV27
j_call: TRBJ2-7

cdr3_nt: TGTGCCTGGAGTGTACTTATCGGGAGTGGAGAGACCCAGTACTTC
cdr3_aa: CAWSVLIGSGETQYF
cdr3_length: 15
clone_size: NA
d_call: NA
v_call: TRBV30
j_call: TRBJ2-5

cdr3_nt: TGTGCCAGCAGTGAAGTGGGACAGCCCTACGAGCAGTACTTC
cdr3_aa: CASSEVGQPYEQYF
cdr3_length: 14
clone_size: NA
d_call: TRBD1
v_call: TRBV6-1
j_call: TRBJ2-7

cdr3_nt: TGTGCCAGCAGTGGGGACAGCGGCTCAAATCAGCCCCAGCATTTT
cdr3_aa: CASSGDSGSNQPQHF
cdr3_length: 15
clone_size: NA
d_call: TRBD1
v_call: TRBV6-1
j_call: TRBJ1-5

cdr3_nt: TGTGCCAGCAGCTTGGCCGGGGGGGCGGGCACAGATACGCAGTATTTT
cdr3_aa: CASSLAGGAGTDTQYF
cdr3_length: 16
clone_size: NA
d_call: TRBD2
v_call: TRBV5-8
j_call: TRBJ2-3

cdr3_nt: TGTGCCAGCAGTGAACAGGGGACGGCCAATCAGCCCCAGCATTTT
cdr3_aa: CASSEQGTANQPQHF
cdr3_length: 15
clone_size: NA
d_call: NA
v_call: TRBV2
j_call: TRBJ1-5

cdr3_nt: TGTGCCAGCAGTGAAGCCAAAGAAGGGGGACCAGGGCAACTCTACAATGAGCAGTTCTTC
cdr3_aa: CASSEAKEGGPGQLYNEQFF
cdr3_length: 20
clone_size: few
d_call: NA
v_call: TRBV2
j_call: TRBJ2-1

cdr3_nt: TGTGCCAGCCAACCACTAGCGGGAGGATTAGATACGCAGTATTTT
cdr3_aa: CASQPLAGGLDTQYF
cdr3_length: 15
clone_size: few
d_call: TRBD2
v_call: TRBV25-1
j_call: TRBJ2-3

cdr3_nt: TGTGCCAGCAGTTTATCCGACAGTCCTAATGAAAAACTGTTTTTT
cdr3_aa: CASSLSDSPNEKLFF
cdr3_length: 15
clone_size: few
d_call: NA
v_call: TRBV28
j_call: TRBJ1-4

cdr3_nt: TGTGCCAGCAGCTTGTCTGGGACTGCGAACACCGGGGAGCTGTTTTTT
cdr3_aa: CASSLSGTANTGELFF
cdr3_length: 16
clone_size: NA
d_call: NA
v_call: TRBV5-6
j_call: TRBJ2-2

cdr3_nt: TGCGCCAGCAGGGACAGTGACAATGAGCAGTTCTTC
cdr3_aa: CASRDSDNEQFF
cdr3_length: 12
clone_size: NA
d_call: NA
v_call: TRBV5-1
j_call: TRBJ2-1